This TCR beta chain was profiled in a study of CD8 T cells in Susac syndrome. cDNA came from around 0.54 to 1 ug RNA primed by random hexamers. Amplification of TCR beta CDR3 by immunoSEQ multiplex PCR spanned 54 Vbeta and 13 Jbeta. A single record per CDR3 protein comes from TCRdb applying MiXCR to the immunoSEQ multiplex PCR reads. The table lists about 60,000 distinct CDR3 sequences, around 90% of them singletons. Sequencing targeted TCR beta in blood CD8+ and CD4+ T cells. TEMRA cells were enriched by FACS, and CD4+ and CD8+ T cells were negatively isolated. Germline CDR1 SGHNT, CDR2 YYREEE (reference sequence). V was clipped by 5 bases and J by 4 bases, with 18 bases between them. The CDR3 loop spans 15 amino acids.

This clonotype was obtained from a human donor in good health. The genes are TRBV5-4 and TRBJ2-5; D possibly corresponds to TRBD2 (7 bases). The sequenced sample consisted of CD8+ T cells from PBMCs. The chain's CDR3 is CASSEVAGAGETQYF. DNA of the CDR3: TGTGCCAGCAGTGAGGTGGCGGGGGCCGGAGAGACCCAGTACTTC.